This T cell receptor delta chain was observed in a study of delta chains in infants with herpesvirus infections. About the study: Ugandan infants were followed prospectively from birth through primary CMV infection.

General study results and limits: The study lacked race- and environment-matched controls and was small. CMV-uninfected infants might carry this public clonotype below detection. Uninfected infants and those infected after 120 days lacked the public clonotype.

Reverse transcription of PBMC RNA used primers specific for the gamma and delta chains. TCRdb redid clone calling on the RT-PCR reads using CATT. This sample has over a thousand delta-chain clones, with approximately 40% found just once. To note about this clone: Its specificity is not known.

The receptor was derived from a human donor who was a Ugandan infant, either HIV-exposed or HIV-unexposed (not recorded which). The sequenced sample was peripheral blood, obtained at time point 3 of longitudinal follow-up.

CDR3 bases: TGTGCAGCAAGAAACCAGGTCTACTGGGGGATACGCACGGGTAAACTCATCTTT. Translation: CAARNQVYWGIRTGKLIF. The J gene is TRDJ1, the V gene TRAV29/DV5; 13 nucleotides line up with TRDD3. The CDR3 spans 18 residues. V dropped 2 bases and J dropped 7; count of bases not matched to a gene: 17. Germline-derived CDR1 and CDR2 are NSMFDY and ISSIKDK.